This TCR beta chain was recorded in a study of cytomegalovirus exposure and HLA in healthy donors (dated by TCRdb to 2015 to 2018). Regarding the study in general: According to an earlier analysis of a few hundred of the donors, about 179 million T cells yielded roughly 110 million unique TCR beta sequences and about 300 Gb of sequence data. In a later genetic analysis, genome-wide SNP genotypes for about three fifths of the 666 donors were used, and that subset was treated as a discovery cohort. An early release covering roughly 580 HLA-typed donors comprised 300 to 350 gigabases of sequencing data and approximately 85 million unique TCR sequences. Donor age, sex, ethnicity and CMV serostatus were compiled together with the repertoire data. To decide whether each TCR beta V gene segment behaved as functional or pseudogenic, an earlier analysis of some 540 of the donors relied on high-throughput TCR beta sequencing. The genetic ancestry cluster associated with self-reported Caucasian donors included approximately 85% of the approximately 410 genotyped donors. To predict cytomegalovirus infection status, the study brought together high-throughput TCR immunosequencing, statistical association of individual TCRs with disease status, and machine learning. In the later analysis, no new phenotypic data were used to find candidate immune exposures; instead, reliance was placed on TCR beta sequences and their occurrence across donors. Across roughly 420 genotyped donors of the cohort, an average of roughly 200,000 unique TCR beta nucleotide sequences per donor were sequenced, and 15% to 20% of those sequences were non-productive. The number of donors typed differed by locus, with roughly 620-630 for A, B, C, DRB1 and DQB1, more than 500 for DQA1, some 570 for DPA1, and around 450 for DPB1. The study used immunosequencing to profile the T cell repertoires of around 600 subjects and linked those repertoires to cytomegalovirus serostatus. HLA typing covered class I and class II loci at four-digit resolution. The study aimed to test whether cataloging public T cell receptors could reveal signatures of past pathogen exposure. To study patterns of TCR occurrence, a later analysis re-analyzed previously published TCR beta repertoires from 500 to 850 donors and added high-resolution HLA genotyping. Four to six DR-DQ haplotypes were handled as single units for association and clustering because linkage in the cohort was strong. Every discovery cohort repertoire had been produced on one sequencing platform. In addition to the first cohort of roughly 670 subjects, a separate validation cohort of 130 or so different subjects was used. Broader findings and caveats from the paper: In a later analysis, HLA-associated TCR beta chains showed more clonal expansion and lower generation probabilities than non-associated chains that were equally common. Linkage disequilibrium might explain the correlated functional status among segregating V segments, but an unknown experimental factor could not be excluded. V-gene and J-gene trimming of TCR beta chains was associated with a missense DCLRE1C variant in a later genetic analysis, and the association was replicated in an independent cohort. Presence/absence analyses assumed roughly uniform sequencing depth across donors, an assumption that may not hold. Most TCR sequences were seen in very few donors, while some public TCRs were found in many individuals. According to a later analysis, TCR association rates differed among HLA loci, with DRB1 alleles showing the most associated TCRs and HLA-C alleles showing the fewest. In the study, about 150 TCR beta chains were listed as associated with cytomegalovirus. It was suggested by the authors that the approach could potentially be generalized to other disease states and immunological phenotypes. Strong co-occurrence of HLA alleles, especially DR and DQ, made assigning TCR associations to individual alleles difficult. Because counts were too low, about 18 rarely observed V segments, including chromosome 9 orphons, were excluded from the earlier analysis of several hundred of the donors. In a later analysis, several top co-occurrence clusters were reported to appear linked to parvovirus B19, influenza, CMV and Epstein-Barr virus. According to a later genetic analysis, donors in an Asian-associated ancestry cluster had fewer N-insertions in productive TCRs than the roughly 670-donor mean. For the cohort, immune exposure information was limited to CMV serostatus. A further reported finding was that TCR beta sequences accurately predicted the HLA-A and HLA-B alleles for most subjects in the first cohort. Some IMGT-functional V segments, including TRBV6-2 and TRBV6-3, could not be distinguished by the 87-base-pair reads and were therefore excluded. A cluster of highly shared sequence variants was judged likely to be a technical artifact of the sequencing pipeline. In vitro tests confirmed that three of the cytomegalovirus-associated TCR beta chains recognize cytomegalovirus antigens. According to a later analysis, most CMV-associated TCR beta chains appeared to be HLA-restricted, and the HLA associations seemed to be driven largely by CMV exposure. Cytomegalovirus status was reported to be diagnosed by the classifier with high specificity and sensitivity in both the original and validation cohorts. An earlier analysis of approximately 500 of the donors showed that most TCR beta V segments appeared in productive rearrangements either about 90% or about 30% of the time, which broadly matched IMGT annotations. The cohort was sequenced for TCR beta chains only, and without alpha or paired-chain data the features that could be detected were limited. Specific HLA alleles were associated with 16,951 TCR beta sequences at a false discovery rate of 0.05 in a later analysis. Because HLA typing was unavailable for some donors at each locus, only the typed subset was used in association tests.

The trim is 0 bases for V and 11 bases for J, with a gap of 10 bases between the germline ends. There are 12 amino acids in the CDR3, from cysteine to phenylalanine inclusive. Only the CDR3 DNA stays, 36 bases, in frame from base 1. The germline V gene provides CDR1 SNHLY and CDR2 FYNNEI. This clone was counted only a few times. The antigen this receptor binds is unknown. No much larger clone is present one base from it, and per-base qualities are unavailable. Library preparation employed the immunoSEQ multiplex PCR assay. For the multiplex PCR, a mixture combining 60 forward primers for TCR Vbeta segments and 13 reverse primers for TCR Jbeta segments was used. Amplification of the CDR3 region of rearranged TCR beta genes was performed with a multiplex PCR assay on genomic DNA. The amplified TCR beta libraries were sequenced on the Illumina HiSeq System as 87-base-pair reads. In the authors' own workflow: A later analysis counted approximately 74 million unique TCR beta chains across the 640 or so repertoires, and some 11 million of these chains were shared by at least two donors. A nearest-neighbor algorithm error-corrected the raw reads and collapsed the reads into unique sequences, merging closely related sequences to remove PCR and sequencing errors. CDR3 sequences were aligned to IMGT reference sequences to assign V, D and J gene segments. For a sequence to be retained, at least a six-nucleotide match to both a V gene segment and a J gene segment was required. A rearrangement counted as productive if the CDR3 had no stop codons and remained in frame with V and J, and every other rearrangement counted as non-productive. Following IMGT convention, CDR3 was defined as the stretch from the second conserved V-encoded cysteine to the conserved J-encoded phenylalanine. The earlier analysis of 550 to 650 of the donors excluded any sequence lacking an unambiguous match to a single V gene segment. An earlier analysis of a few hundred of the donors classified V segments as functional when productive rearrangements were above 56.7% and as segregating when the standard deviation between donors was above 5%. A statistical classification framework was developed to diagnose cytomegalovirus status using the catalog of TCR beta chain sequences. In a later analysis, TCR nucleotide sequences were compared against IMGT/GENE-DB human TR gene sequences so that V and J genes could be assigned. Using the TCRdist pipeline, a later analysis assigned CDR3 sequences along with most-parsimonious VDJ recombination scenarios. In a later analysis, each TCR beta chain was defined by its CDR3 amino acid sequence together with its V-gene family, and reads lacking a unique V-gene family were excluded. As a way to deal with suspected cross-contamination and a sequencing artifact, a later analysis dropped 450 to 600 nucleotide sequences that were highly shared and had low generation probability. In a later analysis, a clonal expansion index was calculated for each public chain from normalized within-repertoire ranks of inferred template counts. Generation probabilities in a later analysis came from a VDJ recombination model fitted to out-of-frame rearrangements, and those results were checked against IGoR. Hypergeometric tests were used in a later analysis to score TCR-TCR, TCR-HLA and TCR-CMV co-occurrence, with a repertoire-size bias correction applied to the TCR pairs. A later analysis estimated false discovery rates by permuting HLA or CMV assignments 20 times. In a later analysis, co-occurring TCRs were grouped using DBSCAN, with TCRdist sequence similarity added in when clustering inside HLA-allele-positive subsets. Repertoires with fewer than 30,000 or more than 120,000 public chains were left out of co-occurrence clustering, as were five repertoires with anomalous nucleotide sharing. As stored in TCRdb, this immuneACCESS dataset retains in-frame rearrangements with V and J assigned. A fraction of the clones does not appear; measured against another copy, unresolved V genes explain less than half of the discrepancy, and the remainder lacks a known reason. V, J and clone size are those of that table, while D and trimming were read from the DNA. This sample gives some 130,000 clones in total; roughly three quarters of them show up just once. The top ten clones comprise over 2% of the sample.

The cohort consisted of hundreds of healthy bone marrow donors. At the time of sampling, all cohort members were nominally healthy, though unrecorded immune exposures were likely present. The donor was CMV seronegative and was included in the group of about 400 seronegative cohort members. Every donor gave a peripheral blood sample, and the peripheral blood mononuclear cells from that sample were used for TCR beta sequencing. Genomic DNA extraction from the blood cell samples was performed with the Qiagen DNeasy Blood Extraction Kit. The TCR was taken from a man aged 30 to 39 in good health and CMV-seronegative. The chain joins TRBV2 to TRBJ1-1; the D segment could be TRBD1, given 6 matching bases. The sequencing sample was made of PBMCs. The CDR3 protein is CASSEAAGVAFF. The DNA sequence is given as TGTGCCAGCAGTGAAGCGGCAGGGGTGGCTTTCTTT. Reference TRBV2 and TRBJ1-1 proteins supply the regions before and after the CDR3; the full variable domain is: EPEVTQTPSHQVTQMGQEVILRCVPISNHLYFYWYRQILGQKVEFLVSFYNNEISEKSEIFDDQFSVERPDGSNFTLKIRSTKLEDSAMYFCASSEAAGVAFFGQGTRLTVV.